Sequencing of this T cell receptor beta chain was carried out in a study of OX40 agonist ivuxolimab in advanced cancers. The V gene's germline CDR1 is MNHGY and CDR2 SVAAGI. V lost 2 bases, J lost 2 bases, and 11 bases stayed unmatched. This CDR3 region has 18 residues. Study-level results: Near-lowest levels of clonal expansion characterized partial responders at 0.1-3.0 mg/kg. Still undetermined is the antigen specificity of the expanded peripheral T cells.

On this clone: Its antigen is unknown.

TCRdb's copy holds only in-frame clones and misses some; the assay was immunoSEQ multiplex PCR. The sample holds tens of thousands of clones, 90% seen once. The specimen was CD4+ or CD8+ T cells sorted from blood, collected in a trial of the OX40 agonist ivuxolimab. The V call is TRBV6-9, the J call TRBJ2-1; 8 nucleotides match TRBD2. The TCR sequence derives from an adult with an advanced solid tumor such as melanoma, head and neck, liver or kidney cancer. The CDR3 protein is CASSYRGGERGTYNEQFF. CDR3 DNA: TGTGCCAGCAGTTATCGGGGGGGAGAAAGGGGAACCTACAATGAGCAGTTCTTC.